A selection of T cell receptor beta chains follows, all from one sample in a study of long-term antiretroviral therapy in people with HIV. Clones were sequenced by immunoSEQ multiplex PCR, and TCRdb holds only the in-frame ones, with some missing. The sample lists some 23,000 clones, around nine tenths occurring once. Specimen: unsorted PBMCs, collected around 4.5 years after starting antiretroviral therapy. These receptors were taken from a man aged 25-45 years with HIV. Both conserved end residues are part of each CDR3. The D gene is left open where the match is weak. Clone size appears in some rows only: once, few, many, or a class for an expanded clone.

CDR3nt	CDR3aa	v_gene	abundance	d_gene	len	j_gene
TGTGCCAGCAGTGCTAGGCTGGATCAGCCCCAGCATTTT	CASSARLDQPQHF	TRBV2	NA	NA	13	TRBJ1-5
TGTGCCAGCAGTTACGATGGTAGCGGGGGCTACAATGAGCAGTTCTTC	CASSYDGSGGYNEQFF	TRBV6-5	NA	TRBD2	16	TRBJ2-1
TGTGCCAGTAGTATTTCTACAGGTTCCACTGAAGCTTTCTTT	CASSISTGSTEAFF	TRBV19	NA	NA	14	TRBJ1-1
TGTGCCTGGAGTGTCCTCAGCGGGAGTATGATCGGGGAGCTGTTTTTT	CAWSVLSGSMIGELFF	TRBV30	NA	TRBD2	16	TRBJ2-2
TGTGCCAGCAGCTTACAGGGGAGGAGTGAACATCGAGAGCAGTTCTTC	CASSLQGRSEHREQFF	TRBV7-9	NA	NA	16	TRBJ2-1
TGTGCCAGCAGCGTAGGACATTCGGGTCCAGAGACCCAGTACTTC	CASSVGHSGPETQYF	TRBV9	NA	NA	15	TRBJ2-5
TGCGCCAGCAGCTTGGGGGCCCGGGGGTCCACTGAAGCTTTCTTT	CASSLGARGSTEAFF	TRBV5-1	NA	NA	15	TRBJ1-1
TGTGCCATCAGTGAGTCGTGGCAGGGGGATCCTGAAGCTTTCTTT	CAISESWQGDPEAFF	TRBV10-3	NA	TRBD1	15	TRBJ1-1
TGTGCCAGCAGCCAACGGGACGGCCCCTTTGAGCAGTTCTTC	CASSQRDGPFEQFF	TRBV14	NA	NA	14	TRBJ2-1
TGTGCCAGCAGGGATGGGATTACGGAGAATCAGCCCCAGCATTTT	CASRDGITENQPQHF	TRBV7-8	NA	NA	15	TRBJ1-5
TGTGCCAGCAGTCCCCGCGGGGGGTCCCTCCGTGGGGACGAGCAGTACTTC	CASSPRGGSLRGDEQYF	TRBV11-2	once	TRBD2	17	TRBJ2-7
TGTGCCACCAGCAGAGAGAACACCGGGGAGCTGTTTTTT	CATSRENTGELFF	TRBV15	NA	NA	13	TRBJ2-2
TGTGCCAGCAGCGCCTCAGGGGTGAACACTGAAGCTTTCTTT	CASSASGVNTEAFF	TRBV9	NA	NA	14	TRBJ1-1
TGTGCCAGCAGCTTACGAAGGCGGCCCTCCTACAATGAGCAGTTCTTC	CASSLRRRPSYNEQFF	TRBV13	NA	NA	16	TRBJ2-1
TGTGCCACCAGCAGAGATCGAAGCGGCTACACCTTC	CATSRDRSGYTF	TRBV15	NA	NA	12	TRBJ1-2
TGTGCCAGCAGTCTGCTAGTCACAGATACGCAGTATTTT	CASSLLVTDTQYF	TRBV6-5	NA	NA	13	TRBJ2-3
TGTGCCAGCAAGGATGGGGGCTATGGCTACACCTTC	CASKDGGYGYTF	TRBV6-5	NA	NA	12	TRBJ1-2
TGCGGGCTGGAGTTCGGGCAGCCCCAGCATTTT	CGLEFGQPQHF	TRBV20-1	NA	NA	11	TRBJ1-5
TGTGCCAGCAGTGAAAGTCTAGGGGGCTATCAGCCCCAGCATTTT	CASSESLGGYQPQHF	TRBV6-1	NA	TRBD1	15	TRBJ1-5
TGTGCCAGCAGCGATGGACACTATATCAATCAGCCCCAGCATTTT	CASSDGHYINQPQHF	TRBV6-1	NA	NA	15	TRBJ1-5
TGTGCCAGCAGGGCAGGGGGTGGAAACACCATATATTTT	CASRAGGGNTIYF	TRBV9	NA	TRBD1	13	TRBJ1-3
TGTGCCAGCAGCTTCGGGGAGGGTGGCTACGAGCAGTACTTC	CASSFGEGGYEQYF	TRBV5-4	NA	TRBD2	14	TRBJ2-7
TGTGCCAGCAGTGCACGGGGTGTTATCACAGATACGCAGTATTTT	CASSARGVITDTQYF	TRBV2	NA	NA	15	TRBJ2-3
TGCGCCAGCAGCCAAGGACGCCCGGGACAGGGGACAGATACGCAGTATTTT	CASSQGRPGQGTDTQYF	TRBV4-3	NA	TRBD1	17	TRBJ2-3
TGTGCCTGGAGTCCCACCGACACACCCGCTCGTGAAGCTTTCTTT	CAWSPTDTPAREAFF	TRBV30	NA	NA	15	TRBJ1-1
TGTGCCAGCAGCGTAATGGACTTCAACACCGGGGAGCTGTTTTTT	CASSVMDFNTGELFF	TRBV9	NA	NA	15	TRBJ2-2
TGTGCCAGCAGCCCCGGGGGGGGCACTGAAGCTTTCTTT	CASSPGGGTEAFF	TRBV7-3	NA	NA	13	TRBJ1-1
TGTGCCAGCAGTCAGTGGACCGGGGAGCTGTTTTTT	CASSQWTGELFF	TRBV6-5	NA	NA	12	TRBJ2-2
TGCGCCAGCAGCCAAGTTAGAGGCGGCAGTGAAGCTTTCTTT	CASSQVRGGSEAFF	TRBV4-3	NA	NA	14	TRBJ1-1